One sample yielded the 26 T cell receptor beta chains listed below, sequenced in a study of regulatory T cells in long-lasting Graves disease. Specified time point: persistent/refractory GD, antithyroid drugs over 5 years with positive TRAb. Scientists built the TCR library using RNA that was extracted from PBMCs. To make TCR beta libraries, researchers used iRepertoire HTBI primers and Arm-PCR of CDR3 regions. TCRdb reprocessed the multiplex PCR reads via MiXCR and lists one record per CDR3 protein. The table records 400,000 to 500,000 distinct CDR3 sequences, roughly 23% of them present only once. This material consisted of peripheral blood mononuclear cells (PBMCs), taken when the disease was refractory, from a patient treated with antithyroid drugs. Source of these receptors: a female donor with Graves disease.

Turning to this clonotype: Being one base from a much bigger clone, this may be a read error. The gene calls are TRBV12-3 or TRBV12-4 and TRBJ1-5, with TRBD1 matching 9 bases. This CDR3 contains 18 residues. V trimming: 2 bases; J trimming: 0 bases; junction bases outside the gene matches: 8. In DNA form, the CDR3 reads TGTGCCAGCAGTTTATCGGACAGGGGATCGTATAGCAATCAGCCCCAGCATTTT. Its protein product is CASSLSDRGSYSNQPQHF.

This clonotype was counted a few times. The chain uses TRBV7-9 and TRBJ2-6; D call uncertain. The V gene's germline CDR1 is SEHNR and CDR2 FQNEAQ (reference sequence). V lost 5 bases, J lost 12 bases, and 8 bases lay in between. The CDR3 runs to 11 residues. The CDR3 DNA reads as TGTGCCAGCAGCCCTGTTCGCGTCCTGACTTTC. It yields the protein CASSPVRVLTF.

In the case of this clonotype: A far larger clone is only one base removed, so a read error is likely. The chain has TRBV7-9 and TRBJ1-4; the match to TRBD1 covers 9 bases. CDR1 and CDR2 (germline): SEHNR, FQNEAQ (reference sequence). The CDR3 contains 14 residues. The trim removed 4 bases at V and 6 bases at J, leaving 3 bases unmatched. The chain's CDR3 is CASSWDRDDEKLFF. The DNA of the CDR3 is TGTGCCAGCAGCTGGGACAGGGACGATGAAAAACTGTTTTTT.

The rearrangement uses TRBV5-1 and TRBJ1-2, with TRBD1 matching over 7 bases. Germline V CDR1 and CDR2: SGHRS, YFSETQ. The CDR3 length is 13 residues. The junction had 3 bases not matched to a gene; V was cut back by 5 bases and J by 2 bases. Written as DNA, the CDR3 is TGCGCCAGCAGTACAGGGGAAAACTATGGCTACACCTTC. This gives the protein CASSTGENYGYTF. The variable domain in full, with the rest retrieved from reference TRBV5-1 and TRBJ1-2, is KAGVTQTPRYLIKTRGQQVTLSCSPISGHRSVSWYQQTPGQGLQFLFEYFSETQRNKGNFPGRFSGRQFSNSRSEMNVSTLELGDSALYLCASSTGENYGYTFGSGTRLTVV.

As to this clonotype: Mismatch with germline at one junction end may stem from a read error. The chain recombines TRBV7-8 with TRBJ2-2, with 7 bases matching TRBD2. The CDR3 extends over 16 amino acids. Germline CDR1 reads SGHVS; CDR2 reads FQNEAQ. The CDR3 nucleotides read TGCGCCAGCAGTCCCACGCGGGGGTCGAACACCGGGGAGCTGTTTTTT. This gives the protein CASSPTRGSNTGELFF.

This chain uses TRBV29-1 with TRBJ1-5; the match to TRBD1 covers 9 bases. J gave up 3 bases and V 5 bases, and 8 bases lay outside the gene matches. The CDR3 extends over 15 amino acids. Germline assignment: CDR1 SQVTM and CDR2 ANQGSEA. CDR3 coding DNA: TGCAGCGTTTTGGACAGGGGAGATTTCAATCAGCCCCAGCATTTT. Residues: CSVLDRGDFNQPQHF.

In regard to this clonotype: A much larger clone differs by one base, so this may be a read error. The chain links TRBV2 to TRBJ1-5; D uncertain. From germline, CDR1 is SNHLY and CDR2 FYNNEI. The CDR3 totals 15 residues. For the CDR3, the DNA is TGTGCCAGCAGTGTCGAGGCCAATTCGGGTCAGTCCCAGCATTTT. This gives the protein CASSVEANSGQSQHF.

CDR3: CASSPGGENTGELFF. The CDR3, as DNA: TGTGCCAGCAGCCCTGGTGGGGAAAACACCGGGGAGCTGTTTTTT. The chain carries TRBV2 and TRBJ2-2; D is unclear. The CDR3 has 15 residues. Germline CDR1 is SNHLY and CDR2 is FYNNEI. The V gene lost 6 bases and the J gene lost 2 bases, with 13 bases spanning the gap.

This clonotype is a singleton in its sample. One base away lies a much larger clone, so this may be a sequencing read error. The gene calls are TRBV6-1 and TRBJ2-7; the match to TRBD1 covers 7 bases. This CDR3 is built from 15 residues. Germline V gene lookup returns CDR1 MNHNS and CDR2 SASEGT. V lost 7 bases and J lost 0; bases outside the gene matches: 9. The CDR3 protein is CASNSQAGGSYEQYF. The CDR3 DNA reads as TGTGCCAGCAATTCTCAGGCAGGGGGCTCCTACGAGCAGTACTTC.

The genes are TRBV5-1 and TRBJ1-1; weak D call: TRBD1 (5 bases). The V and J ends lost 5 bases and 1 base respectively, with 9 bases between them. This CDR3 region has 13 residues. CDR1 SGHRS and CDR2 YFSETQ come from the germline V gene. CDR3 sequence (DNA): TGCGCCAGCAGACCTGACAGGAACACTGAAGCTTTCTTT. Protein product: CASRPDRNTEAFF.

The chain is built from TRBV3-1 and TRBJ1-5, with D possibly TRBD1 on 6 matching bases. The CDR3 runs to 15 residues. Germline CDR1 and CDR2: LGHDT and YNNKEL (reference sequence). Trimming removed 4 bases from V and 1 base from J, with 11 bases in between. CDR3 bases: TGTGCCAGCAGCCGTTTTAGGGGGAGCAATCAGCCCCAGCATTTT. Translated, it gives CASSRFRGSNQPQHF.

As concerns this clonotype: A much larger clone lies one base from this, so it may be a read error. The CDR3 does not close with the conserved phenylalanine or tryptophan, likely indicating a read error. This rearrangement joins TRBV6-1 to TRBJ1-1, with D possibly being TRBD1 (6 bases). The CDR3 has 13 residues. Per germline, CDR1 MNHNS and CDR2 SASEGT. V shed 6 bases and J shed 3 bases, with 11 bases lying between them. This CDR3 is CASRWGRDTEAFL. For the CDR3, the DNA is TGTGCCAGCAGGTGGGGGCGGGACACTGAAGCTTTCCTT.

In regard to this clonotype: A read error may be the cause here, since a much bigger clone is one base away. This CDR3 fails to terminate in the conserved phenylalanine or tryptophan, so it likely reflects a read error. CDR3 coding DNA: TGCAGCGTTGAAGACATAGCAACGGCCTATGGCTACACCTCC. It translates to CSVEDIATAYGYTS. This rearrangement joins TRBV29-1 to TRBJ1-2; D is unclear. Trimming removed 0 bases at V and 4 bases at J, with 12 bases between. In germline, CDR1 is SQVTM, CDR2 ANQGSEA. The CDR3 loop spans 14 amino acids.

V gene TRBV3-1 combines with J gene TRBJ1-1; 9 bases align to TRBD1. Unmatched junction bases numbered 9, after V lost 4 bases and J lost 3 bases. This CDR3 has 16 residues. Germline V gene lookup returns CDR1 LGHDT and CDR2 YNNKEL (reference sequence). Here the CDR3 DNA reads TGTGCCAGCAGCCCCACAGGGGGCGCCGGGGACACTGAAGCTTTCTTT. It encodes CASSPTGGAGDTEAFF. Full variable domain (outside the CDR3, taken from reference TRBV3-1 and TRBJ1-1): DTAVSQTPKYLVTQMGNDKSIKCEQNLGHDTMYWYKQDSKKFLKIMFSYNNKELIINETVPNRFSPKSPDKAHLNLHINSLELGDSAVYFCASSPTGGAGDTEAFFGQGTRLTVV.

This clonotype occurred a few times. J is TRBJ2-1 and V is TRBV5-1; perhaps TRBD1 as D (6 bases). The CDR3 is 14 amino acids. Trimming removed 5 bases from V and 8 bases from J, with 17 bases in between. Germline CDR1 and CDR2: SGHRS and YFSETQ. The chain's CDR3 is CASSGRAAGDEQFF. The CDR3 DNA reads TGCGCCAGCAGTGGAAGAGCAGCAGGGGATGAGCAGTTCTTC.

The gene calls are TRBV7-2 and TRBJ2-2; TRBD1 aligns across 9 bases. The CDR3 runs to 16 residues. With V trimmed by 4 bases and J by 2 bases, 5 bases remained unmatched. CDR1 and CDR2 (germline): SGHTA, FQGNSA. The CDR3 nucleotides read TGTGCCAGCAGCTCCTGGACAGGGGCTAACACCGGGGAGCTGTTTTTT. It encodes CASSSWTGANTGELFF.

There are many counts of this clonotype. This chain joins TRBV28 and TRBJ2-7, with D maybe TRBD2 (5 bases). Trimming removed 3 bases from V and 2 bases from J, with 20 bases in between. Germline assignment: CDR1 MDHEN and CDR2 SYDVKM. CDR3 length: 17 residues. CDR3 DNA: TGTGCCAGCAGTTTCTCAACCCCCAGCGGTACTACCTACGAGCAGTACTTC. The encoded protein is CASSFSTPSGTTYEQYF.

The J gene is TRBJ2-7, the V gene TRBV13; D remains ambiguous. The V end was cut by 5 bases, the J end by 6 bases, with 8 bases between. The germline gives CDR1 PRHDT, CDR2 FYEKMQ (reference sequence). This CDR3 contains 11 residues. Here the CDR3 DNA reads TGTGCCAGCAGCCGCGTCGGCGAGCAGTACTTC. This translates into CASSRVGEQYF.

This clonotype showed up just a few times. The junction and the germline gene differ at one end; a read error may be behind it. The CDR3: CAISQGTENEKPFF. CDR3 sequence (DNA): TGTGCCATCAGCCAAGGGACAGAGAATGAAAAACCGTTTTTT. The J gene is TRBJ1-4, the V gene TRBV10-3; TRBD1 aligns across 7 bases. CDR3 length equals 14 residues. The germline gives CDR1 ENHRY, CDR2 SYGVKD.

This clonotype has a count of ten or more. CDR3 DNA sequence: TGTGCCAGCAGCCAGCCGGGACAGGGATCCGAGCAGTACTTC. Protein: CASSQPGQGSEQYF. This sequence joins TRBV3-1 and TRBJ2-7; 9 bases match TRBD1. The CDR3 loop spans 14 amino acids. The ends lost 3 bases at V and 6 bases at J; junction bases unmatched: 6. CDR1 and CDR2 (germline): LGHDT, YNNKEL (reference sequence).

This clonotype was recorded many times. The junction departs from germline at one end; a sequencing error may be responsible. The CDR3 protein is CASSPIPSAGSSYEQYF. CDR3 DNA: TGTGCCAGCAGCCCAATCCCCTCGGCAGGGAGCTCCTACGAGCAATACTTC. The chain has TRBV7-9 and TRBJ2-7, with D perhaps TRBD1 or TRBD2 (5 bases each). The CDR3 totals 17 residues. Germline values: CDR1 SEHNR, CDR2 FQNEAQ (reference sequence).

This clonotype has only a few counts. This chain links TRBV5-1 with TRBJ1-1; D might be TRBD1 (5 bases). This CDR3 has 15 residues. Trimming removed 4 bases at V and 3 bases at J, with 16 bases between. CDR1 SGHRS and CDR2 YFSETQ come from the germline V gene. The CDR3 protein is CASSLRSVRDTEAFF. The CDR3 DNA reads TGCGCCAGCAGCCTGCGATCTGTCAGGGACACTGAAGCTTTCTTT.

This clonotype was seen a handful of times. The V call is TRBV7-2, the J call TRBJ2-7; TRBD1 is a possible D gene (6 bases). The CDR3 covers 18 residues. V was clipped by 1 base and J by 3 bases, with 22 bases between them. Germline CDR1 reads SGHTA; CDR2 reads FQGNSA. CDR3 sequence: CASSLVKLTDSNSYEQYF. The CDR3 nucleotides are TGTGCCAGCAGCTTAGTAAAGTTAACGGACAGCAATAGCTACGAGCAGTACTTC.

The table lists this clonotype with many counts. The gene calls are TRBV6-5 and TRBJ1-5; D is perhaps TRBD1 (5 bases). CDR1 and CDR2 (germline): MNHEY, SVGAGI. This CDR3 contains 13 residues. Between the trimmed V and J ends, which lost 2 bases and 4 bases, there was a span of 6 bases. The CDR3 loop reads CASSYDRNQPQHF. CDR3 coding DNA: TGTGCCAGCAGTTACGACAGAAATCAGCCCCAGCATTTT.

This chain connects TRBV4-2 to TRBJ2-7; 8 nucleotides align to TRBD2. Unmatched junction bases numbered 6, after V lost 0 bases and J lost 2 bases. The CDR3 runs to 16 residues. In germline, CDR1 is LGHNA, CDR2 YNFKEQ. CDR3 coding DNA: TGTGCCAGCAGCCAAGAGGGGACTAGTGGCGCCTACGAGCAGTACTTC. As protein: CASSQEGTSGAYEQYF.

This clonotype was counted at least ten times. This chain joins TRBV6-1 and TRBJ1-1; D is unresolved. This CDR3 is 12 amino acids long. Deletions cut 10 bases from V and 3 bases from J, with 12 bases between. The germline V gene encodes CDR1 MNHNS and CDR2 SASEGT. DNA of the CDR3: TGTGCCACGAAAACGTGGGACACTGAAGCTTTCTTT. Protein product: CATKTWDTEAFF.